This is a list of T cell receptor beta chains from one sample in a study of CD8 T cells in ankylosing spondylitis. TCRdb processed the 5' RACE reads anew with MiXCR; each CDR3 protein has one entry. The sample has more than 150,000 distinct CDR3 sequences, 10% to 15% seen once; the top ten hold about 10%. The sample consisted of blood, either unsorted or a sorted T cell fraction (not recorded which). Receptor source: a female donor with ankylosing spondylitis or in good health (not recorded which). Both conserved end residues are part of each CDR3. The D gene is left open where the match is weak. Size is stated for part of the rows, as once, few or many counts, or as a class when the clone is expanded.

>14|TRBV21-1|TRBJ2-5|many|NA
TGTGCCAGCAGCAAAGCCCGTCGCCAAGAGACCCAGTACTTC
CASSKARRQETQYF
>15|TRBV5-1|TRBJ2-1|many|NA
TGCGCCAGCAGCTTGTTGGGTGGAAGTAACAATGAGCAGTTCTTC
CASSLLGGSNNEQFF
>13|TRBV29-1|TRBJ2-7|few|TRBD1
TGCAGCGGTGTAGGGACAGGGTCCTACGAGCAGTACTTC
CSGVGTGSYEQYF
>15|TRBV12-3/TRBV12-4|TRBJ2-5|few|NA
TGTGCCAGCAGTTCAGGAGGGGGGTCTTTGGAGACCCAGTACTTC
CASSSGGGSLETQYF
>12|TRBV30|TRBJ1-4|NA|NA
TGTGCCTGGAGTGTACTAGGTGAAAAACTGTTTTTT
CAWSVLGEKLFF
>13|TRBV28|TRBJ2-5|NA|NA
TGTGCCTTACGAGGCACAACGAAAGAGACCCAGTACTTC
CALRGTTKETQYF
>15|TRBV15|TRBJ2-2|NA|NA
TGTGCCACCAGCAGAGATCTCCAGGGGACCCGGGAGCTGTTTTTT
CATSRDLQGTRELFF
>16|TRBV7-3|TRBJ2-2|NA|TRBD2
TGTGCCAGCAGTCGAGTAGCGGGGCGGAACACCGGGGAGCTGTTTTTT
CASSRVAGRNTGELFF
>15|TRBV6-5|TRBJ1-5|few|TRBD1
TGTGCCAGCAGTTACTCGACAGGGGATGATCAGCCCCAGCATTTT
CASSYSTGDDQPQHF
>14|TRBV27|TRBJ2-2|many|NA
TGTGCCAGCAGTCCGAGTTCGAACACCGGGGAGCTGTTTTTT
CASSPSSNTGELFF
>15|TRBV5-1|TRBJ2-7|NA|NA
TGCGCCAGCAGCCCCCGGGACCTAAGCTCCTACGAGCAGTACTTC
CASSPRDLSSYEQYF
>13|TRBV29-1|TRBJ1-1|many|TRBD1
TGCAGCGTCTCCCAGGGGGGGAACACTGAAGCTTTCTTT
CSVSQGGNTEAFF
>16|TRBV28|TRBJ2-7|few|NA
TGTGCCAGCAGTTTGGACGGCGGGAACCTATTCTACGAGCAGTACTTC
CASSLDGGNLFYEQYF
>15|TRBV12-3/TRBV12-4|TRBJ2-7|few|NA
TGTGCCAGCAGGAAAGCCGGGACGGTCTCCTACGAGCAGTACTTC
CASRKAGTVSYEQYF
>15|TRBV20-1|TRBJ2-7|many|NA
TGCAGTGCTAGAGGGGGGGCCGGGTACTCCTACGAGCAGTACTTC
CSARGGAGYSYEQYF
>14|TRBV12-3/TRBV12-4|TRBJ2-7|many|TRBD1
TGTGCCAGCAGTCCGAGGACAGGGGCGGCCGAGCAGTACTTC
CASSPRTGAAEQYF
>15|TRBV20-1|TRBJ2-3|many|TRBD2
TGCAGTGCTAGAGGCCTAGCGGGTACCACAGATACGCAGTATTTT
CSARGLAGTTDTQYF